These T cell receptor beta chains were read from a single sample in a study of blood T cell repertoires in COVID-19. Assay: immunoSEQ multiplex PCR; the TCRdb copy retains only in-frame clones and omits some. Among 290,000 or so clones listed, around nine tenths were seen once. The sequenced sample consisted of PBMCs or T cells enriched from blood (not recorded which). These receptors all stem from a woman aged 18-29 years who had recovered from COVID-19. Both conserved end residues are part of each CDR3. D genes are given only for firm matches. Clone size is not always given. Where it is, it says once, few, many or a class for expanded clones.

>TRBD1|.|15|TRBV2|TRBJ1-3
TGTGCCAGCAGCCAACAGGGGGCCTCCGGAAACACCATATATTTT
CASSQQGASGNTIYF
>TRBD2|.|15|TRBV4-3|TRBJ2-1
TGCGCCAGCAGCCGGGGACTAGCGGCGAGTAATGAGCAGTTCTTC
CASSRGLAASNEQFF
>.|.|14|TRBV5-1|TRBJ2-7
TGCGCCAGCAGCTTGAGTAGGGGATCCCGCGAGCAGTACTTC
CASSLSRGSREQYF
>TRBD1|.|15|TRBV30|TRBJ2-7
TGTGCCTGGAGGGAACCCGGGACAGGGACCTACGAGCAGTACTTC
CAWREPGTGTYEQYF
>.|.|11|TRBV13|TRBJ2-1
TGTGCCAGCAGCTCAACGGGGGAGCAGTTCTTC
CASSSTGEQFF
>.|.|15|TRBV4-1|TRBJ2-7
TGCGCCAGCAGCCCGACCCTCCTTGACACCTACGAGCAGTACTTC
CASSPTLLDTYEQYF
>TRBD1|.|16|TRBV6-1|TRBJ2-5
TGTGCCAGCAGTGGAACCGGGACAGGGATAAGAGAGACCCAGTACTTC
CASSGTGTGIRETQYF
>TRBD1|.|12|TRBV27|TRBJ1-5
TGTGCCAGCGGACAGGGGAATCAGCCCCAGCATTTT
CASGQGNQPQHF
>.|.|15|TRBV2|TRBJ2-4
TGTGCCAGCAGCAGCCAGACAGGCGGCAAAAACATTCAGTACTTC
CASSSQTGGKNIQYF
>.|.|14|TRBV5-6|TRBJ2-3
TGTGCCAGCAGCTTACAGGGTTACACAGATACGCAGTATTTT
CASSLQGYTDTQYF
>TRBD1|.|17|TRBV9|TRBJ1-3
TGTGCCAGCAGCACCCGGGACAGGGGAGTCTCTGGAAACACCATATATTTT
CASSTRDRGVSGNTIYF
>.|.|11|TRBV9|TRBJ2-7
TGTGCCAGCAGCGGACTAGTACGGCAGTACTTC
CASSGLVRQYF
>TRBD1|.|15|TRBV4-1|TRBJ1-2
TGCGCCAGCAGCCAAGAAAGTAGGACAGGGGACGGCTACACCTTC
CASSQESRTGDGYTF
>TRBD1|.|17|TRBV28|TRBJ1-6
TGTGCCAGCAGTTTGCCGGGACAGGGCTTCTATAATTCACCCCTCCACTTT
CASSLPGQGFYNSPLHF
>.|.|19|TRBV7-6|TRBJ2-2
TGTGCCAGCAGCCCGACGAGAGGGGGCGGGGACGCGAACACCGGGGAGCTGTTTTTT
CASSPTRGGGDANTGELFF
>TRBD2|.|14|TRBV27|TRBJ2-5
TGTGCCAGCAGTTTTGGGACTAGCGTGGAGACCCAGTACTTC
CASSFGTSVETQYF
>TRBD2|.|17|TRBV24-1|TRBJ2-5
TGTGCCACCAGTGACTCCGGGACTAGCGGGAGGGAAGAGACCCAGTACTTC
CATSDSGTSGREETQYF
>.|.|16|TRBV9|TRBJ1-2
TGTGCCAGCAGCGGGGGGGAGAGGTCCTCTTACTATGGCTACACCTTC
CASSGGERSSYYGYTF
>TRBD2|.|18|TRBV10-3|TRBJ2-3
TGTGCCCCAAGACTAGCGGAAGACCCCTTTCCCAGCACAGATACGCAGTATTTT
CAPRLAEDPFPSTDTQYF
>.|.|17|TRBV3-1/TRBV3-2|TRBJ1-4
TGTGCCAGCAGCCCACCGCGCGGGTCAACAACTAATGAAAAACTGTTTTTT
CASSPPRGSTTNEKLFF
>TRBD2|.|16|TRBV7-9|TRBJ2-5
TGTGCCAGCAGCTTAGCGCGAGCGGGGGGGCCAGAGACCCAGTACTTC
CASSLARAGGPETQYF
>.|.|16|TRBV28|TRBJ1-3
TGTGCCAGCAGTTTATGGGCAGATACCTCTGGAAACACCATATATTTT
CASSLWADTSGNTIYF
>.|.|13|TRBV27|TRBJ1-3
TGTGCCAGCAGCCCACTTCGGGGAAACACCATATATTTT
CASSPLRGNTIYF
>TRBD2|few|15|TRBV7-2|TRBJ2-1
TGTGCCAGCAGCCCTGGACTAGCGGGCCACAATGAGCAGTTCTTC
CASSPGLAGHNEQFF
>TRBD1|.|14|TRBV4-1|TRBJ2-7
TGCGCCAGCAGCCAAGGGACAGGTAGATACGAGCAGTACTTC
CASSQGTGRYEQYF
>.|.|14|TRBV4-1|TRBJ1-5
TGCGCCAGCAGCCAAGATAATCGGAATCAGCCCCAGCATTTT
CASSQDNRNQPQHF
>.|.|11|TRBV12-3/TRBV12-4|TRBJ1-1
TGTGCCAGCAGTTTAGGGGACTTAGCTTTCTTT
CASSLGDLAFF
>TRBD1|.|13|TRBV30|TRBJ2-3
TGTGCCTGGAGTACAGGGGTCCCAGATACGCAGTATTTT
CAWSTGVPDTQYF
>.|.|16|TRBV3-1/TRBV3-2|TRBJ1-1
TGTGCCAGCAGCCAGGGGACTTCTCCCGCGATCTCTGAAGCTTTCTTT
CASSQGTSPAISEAFF
>.|.|15|TRBV18|TRBJ2-3
TGTGCCAGCTCACCGGTTTCCGGGAGCACAGATACGCAGTATTTT
CASSPVSGSTDTQYF
>.|.|17|TRBV25-1|TRBJ2-6
TGTGCCACCGACCCGGAACAGGGTCGCTCTGGGGCCAACGTCCTGACTTTC
CATDPEQGRSGANVLTF